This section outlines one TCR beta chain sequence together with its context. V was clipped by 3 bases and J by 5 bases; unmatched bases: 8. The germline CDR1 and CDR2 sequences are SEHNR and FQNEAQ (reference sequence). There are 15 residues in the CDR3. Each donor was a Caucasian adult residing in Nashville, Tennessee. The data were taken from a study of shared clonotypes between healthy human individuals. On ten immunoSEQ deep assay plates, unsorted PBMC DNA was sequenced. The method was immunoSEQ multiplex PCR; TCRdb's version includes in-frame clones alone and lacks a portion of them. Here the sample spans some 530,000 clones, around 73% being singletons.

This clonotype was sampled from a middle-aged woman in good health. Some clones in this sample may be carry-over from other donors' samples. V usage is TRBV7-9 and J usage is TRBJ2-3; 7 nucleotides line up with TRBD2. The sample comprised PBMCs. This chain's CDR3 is CASSLGGGWVDTQYF. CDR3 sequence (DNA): TGTGCCAGCAGCTTGGGCGGGGGTTGGGTAGATACGCAGTATTTT.